The rows below give T cell receptor beta chains drawn from one sample of a study of T cells in Graves' hyperthyroidism and ophthalmopathy. Via MiXCR, TCRdb re-called the multiplex PCR reads, giving one row per CDR3 protein. The sample carries about 350,000 distinct CDR3 sequences, nearly 15% recorded once. The sample was blood. The origin of the receptors is a woman in her fifties or sixties with Graves' ophthalmopathy. CDR3s include the opening cysteine and the closing phenylalanine or tryptophan. The D gene is left open where the match is weak. Size is omitted from some rows. Given values are once, few, many or a class for expanded clones.

D | size | J | V | DNA | CDR3
TRBD2 | - | TRBJ2-3 | TRBV4-2 | TGTGCCAGCAGCCAAGAGGCTAGCGGGAGGGCAACAGATACGCAGTATTTT | CASSQEASGRATDTQYF
TRBD2 | few | TRBJ2-1 | TRBV14 | TGTGCCAGCAGCCAAGTTGAGCGGGGGGTAAATGAGCAGTTCTTC | CASSQVERGVNEQFF
- | - | TRBJ2-5 | TRBV7-9 | TGTGCCAGCAGCTTAGAGTACGCAGGCCCCGGGCAAGAGACCCAGTACTTC | CASSLEYAGPGQETQYF
TRBD1 | many | TRBJ1-2 | TRBV28 | TGTGCCAGCAGGAAGGGGACAGGGGCAGCTAACTATGGCTACACCTTC | CASRKGTGAANYGYTF
- | - | TRBJ2-3 | TRBV24-1 | TGTGCCACCAGTGCGGAGCCTAGCACAGATACGCAGTATTTT | CATSAEPSTDTQYF
TRBD1 | many | TRBJ1-4 | TRBV28 | TGTGCCAGCAGACGACAGGGTGAAAAACTGTTTTTT | CASRRQGEKLFF
TRBD1 | many | TRBJ2-5 | TRBV12-3/TRBV12-4 | TGTGCCAGCAGCTTCGATGGGACAGTAGAGACCCAGTACTTC | CASSFDGTVETQYF
- | - | TRBJ1-5 | TRBV7-9 | TGTGCCAGCAGCTTAGGCGGGGATAGGCCCCAGCATTTT | CASSLGGDRPQHF
- | many | TRBJ2-7 | TRBV20-1 | TGCAGTGCGCGACAGGGCCTGGGACTAGCCTACGAGCAGTACTTC | CSARQGLGLAYEQYF
TRBD1 | many | TRBJ2-3 | TRBV28 | TGTGCCAGCAGTTGGGACAGTACCGATACGCAGTATTTT | CASSWDSTDTQYF
- | many | TRBJ2-1 | TRBV18 | TGTGCCAGCTCACCGGGCGGTTACAATGAGCAGTTCTTC | CASSPGGYNEQFF
- | - | TRBJ2-5 | TRBV9 | TGTGCCAGCAGCGGCAGACTAGTTGAGACCCAGTACTTC | CASSGRLVETQYF
TRBD2 | many | TRBJ2-3 | TRBV7-2 | TGTGCCAGCAGCTCAACTAGCGGGAGAGATACGCAGTATTTT | CASSSTSGRDTQYF
- | many | TRBJ1-2 | TRBV2 | TGTGCCAGCAGTGGAGGGATGGTTGGGGTGGATGGCTACACCTTC | CASSGGMVGVDGYTF
- | many | TRBJ2-1 | TRBV5-8 | TGTGCCAGCAGCTCCCGATGGAGGCCTACCTCTACTAATGAGCAGTTCTTC | CASSSRWRPTSTNEQFF
- | - | TRBJ2-3 | TRBV27 | TGTGCCAGCAGTTTGGGTGTCGGAGCAGATACGCAGTATTTT | CASSLGVGADTQYF
- | - | TRBJ1-2 | TRBV28 | TGTGCCAGCAGAACAGGGTTGGGTAATGGCCACACCTTC | CASRTGLGNGHTF
TRBD1 | few | TRBJ1-3 | TRBV11-1 | TGTGCCAGCAGCTCTCGACAGGGGCCCGGAAACACCATATATTTT | CASSSRQGPGNTIYF
TRBD2 | - | TRBJ2-3 | TRBV18 | TGTGCCAGCTCACCTGGACTAGCGGGAGTTTCGGCAGATACGCAGTATTTT | CASSPGLAGVSADTQYF
TRBD2 | few | TRBJ2-1 | TRBV4-2 | TGTGCCAGCAGCCAAGGATCACTAGCGAACTACAATGAGCAGTTCTTC | CASSQGSLANYNEQFF
TRBD2 | many | TRBJ2-1 | TRBV3-1 | TGTGCCAGCAGCACCGCACTAGCGGGAAGAAGCTCCTACAATGAGCAGTTCTTC | CASSTALAGRSSYNEQFF
TRBD1 | many | TRBJ1-6 | TRBV12-3/TRBV12-4 | TGTGCCAGCACCAAGAACCCCGGGACAGCGTATAATTCACCCCTCCACTTT | CASTKNPGTAYNSPLHF
TRBD1 | - | TRBJ1-5 | TRBV18 | TGTGCCAGCTCTCCAGTACAGGGGGAACAGCCCCAGCATTTT | CASSPVQGEQPQHF
TRBD2 | - | TRBJ2-2 | TRBV28 | TGTGCCAGCAGTTCGGTGGGACTAGCGGGAGGCGGCGGGGAGCTGTTTTTT | CASSSVGLAGGGGELFF
- | many | TRBJ2-3 | TRBV18 | TGTGCCAGCTCACCGCAGCTGGATACGCAGTATTTT | CASSPQLDTQYF
- | - | TRBJ1-3 | TRBV5-1 | TGCGCCAGCAGCTTGGCCGGACAGAGCTCTGGAAACACCATATATTTT | CASSLAGQSSGNTIYF
- | many | TRBJ2-1 | TRBV7-2 | TGTGCCAGCAGCCACCGGGATTCGCAGTTCTTC | CASSHRDSQFF
- | many | TRBJ2-3 | TRBV2 | TGTGCCAGCAGTTCCGGACCACTCACAGATACGCAGTATTTT | CASSSGPLTDTQYF
TRBD1 | - | TRBJ1-5 | TRBV12-3/TRBV12-4 | TGTGCCAGCAGTTTGATCAGGGGGGGGGACAATCAGCCCCAGCATTTT | CASSLIRGGDNQPQHF
- | - | TRBJ1-5 | TRBV20-1 | TGCTCCAGAGGGGGGGTCCAGCCCCAGCATTTT | CSRGGVQPQHF
- | many | TRBJ2-7 | TRBV24-1 | TGTGCCACCAGTGACTCTACAGGGTCCGAGCAGTACTTC | CATSDSTGSEQYF
- | many | TRBJ2-3 | TRBV28 | TGTGCCAGCAGTCCCGAACAGGTTCCCTCCGGGGATACGCAGTATTTT | CASSPEQVPSGDTQYF
TRBD1 | - | TRBJ1-4 | TRBV12-3/TRBV12-4 | TGTACCAGCAGTTTAGGGACAGATGAAAAACTGTTTTTT | CTSSLGTDEKLFF
TRBD2 | many | TRBJ2-3 | TRBV7-2 | TGTGCCAGCAGCTTAGCGGGATCCAGCGGGAGGCTCAGCGTCGCGGGCACAGATACGCAGTATTTT | CASSLAGSSGRLSVAGTDTQYF
- | few | TRBJ2-5 | TRBV14 | TGTGCCAGCAGCCGCTTTACACAGGTCCAAGAGACCCAGTACTTC | CASSRFTQVQETQYF
- | many | TRBJ2-1 | TRBV2 | TGTGCCAGCAGTGGCGTGTGGGGGAAATACAATGAGCAGTTCTTC | CASSGVWGKYNEQFF
TRBD2 | many | TRBJ2-7 | TRBV5-1 | TGCGCCAGCAGCCCCGGGACTAGCGGGTTCGAGTACTTC | CASSPGTSGFEYF
- | many | TRBJ2-1 | TRBV12-3/TRBV12-4 | TGTGCCAGCAGTTTAGCGGAGGGGTATGAGCAGTTCTTC | CASSLAEGYEQFF
- | - | TRBJ1-1 | TRBV5-6 | TGTGCCAGCAACCCTTTCCGGGGGATCACTGAAGCTTTCTTT | CASNPFRGITEAFF
- | many | TRBJ1-2 | TRBV6-5 | TGTGCCAGCAGTTATCGGACGGCCCCTTATGGCTACACCTTC | CASSYRTAPYGYTF
- | few | TRBJ1-5 | TRBV29-1 | TGCAGCGTTGCCCGGGACAACAATCAGCCCCAGCATTTT | CSVARDNNQPQHF
- | once | TRBJ1-5 | TRBV6-1 | TGTGCCAGCAGTGAATTGTGGGCGGGGGGGGACAATCAGCCCCAGCATTTT | CASSELWAGGDNQPQHF
- | - | TRBJ2-7 | TRBV6-4 | TGTGCCAGCAGTGAGGAGGCAGCGAAATACTACGAGCAGTACTTC | CASSEEAAKYYEQYF
- | few | TRBJ2-1 | TRBV6-1 | TGTGCCAGCAGTGAAGCCTACAGGGCCCTTTCCAATGAGCAGTTCTTC | CASSEAYRALSNEQFF
- | - | TRBJ1-5 | TRBV20-1 | TGCAGTGCTGTCAGTGGCAATCAGCCCCAGCATTTT | CSAVSGNQPQHF
- | many | TRBJ1-6 | TRBV30 | TGTGCCTGGAGACCCCAAAATAATTCACCCCTCCACTTT | CAWRPQNNSPLHF
TRBD2 | few | TRBJ2-3 | TRBV24-1 | TGTGCCACCAGTGACCCCAGCGGGAGCGTGACAGATACGCAGTATTTT | CATSDPSGSVTDTQYF
TRBD1 | many | TRBJ1-2 | TRBV18 | TGTGCCAGCTCACTCGGACAGGCCAGCGGAGATGGCTACACCTTC | CASSLGQASGDGYTF
- | few | TRBJ1-1 | TRBV19 | TGTGCCAGTAGCTCAACAGGGAGCACTGAAGCTTTCTTT | CASSSTGSTEAFF
TRBD2 | many | TRBJ2-1 | TRBV7-2 | TGTGCCAGCAGCCAAGGGGTCGGGAGGGACGTCGGTGAGCAGTTCTTC | CASSQGVGRDVGEQFF
- | - | TRBJ1-3 | TRBV3-1 | TGTGCCAGCAGCCAAGATAGGTACCCAAGCTCTGGAAACACCATATATTTT | CASSQDRYPSSGNTIYF
- | - | TRBJ1-6 | TRBV7-9 | TGTGCCAGCAGCTTAGACGGAGACGGATCACCCCTCCACTTT | CASSLDGDGSPLHF
TRBD2 | many | TRBJ2-7 | TRBV6-1 | TGTGCCAGCAGTGTCGGGACTAGCGGATACGAGCAGTACTTC | CASSVGTSGYEQYF
TRBD2 | - | TRBJ2-5 | TRBV20-1 | TGCAGTGCTAGGGGAAAGGGGACTAGCGGGAGTTTCACGGGGGAGACCCAGTACTTC | CSARGKGTSGSFTGETQYF
TRBD2 | many | TRBJ2-1 | TRBV20-1 | TGCAGTGCTCCCTCGGGTTTAGCGGGAGGGCTTTACAATGAGCAGTTCTTC | CSAPSGLAGGLYNEQFF
TRBD1 | many | TRBJ1-5 | TRBV30 | TGTGCCTGGAGTGGGGGGACAGGGCTGTTTCAGCCCCAGCATTTT | CAWSGGTGLFQPQHF
- | few | TRBJ2-3 | TRBV9 | TGTGCCAGCAGCTCAGAGGTCACAGATACGCAGTATTTT | CASSSEVTDTQYF
- | many | TRBJ1-5 | TRBV30 | TGTGCCTGGAGTCCCCGCGGGGCGTGGGGCAATCAGCCCCAGCATTTT | CAWSPRGAWGNQPQHF
- | many | TRBJ2-7 | TRBV10-1 | TGCGCCAGCAGTGGGGGCCAGGCCTCGTTCGAGCAGTACTTC | CASSGGQASFEQYF